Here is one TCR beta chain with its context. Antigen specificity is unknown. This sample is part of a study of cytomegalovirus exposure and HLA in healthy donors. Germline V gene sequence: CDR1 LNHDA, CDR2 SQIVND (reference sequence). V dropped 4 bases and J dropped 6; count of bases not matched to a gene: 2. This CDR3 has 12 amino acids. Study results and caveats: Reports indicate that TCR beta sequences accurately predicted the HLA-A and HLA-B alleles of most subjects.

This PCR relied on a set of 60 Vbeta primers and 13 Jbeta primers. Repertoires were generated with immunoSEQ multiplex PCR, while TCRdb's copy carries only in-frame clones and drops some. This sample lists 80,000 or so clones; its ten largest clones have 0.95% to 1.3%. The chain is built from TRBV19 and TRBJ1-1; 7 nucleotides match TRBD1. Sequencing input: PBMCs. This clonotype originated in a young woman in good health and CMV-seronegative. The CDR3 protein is CASSTGGPEAFF. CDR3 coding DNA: TGTGCCAGTAGTACAGGGGGTCCTGAAGCTTTCTTT.